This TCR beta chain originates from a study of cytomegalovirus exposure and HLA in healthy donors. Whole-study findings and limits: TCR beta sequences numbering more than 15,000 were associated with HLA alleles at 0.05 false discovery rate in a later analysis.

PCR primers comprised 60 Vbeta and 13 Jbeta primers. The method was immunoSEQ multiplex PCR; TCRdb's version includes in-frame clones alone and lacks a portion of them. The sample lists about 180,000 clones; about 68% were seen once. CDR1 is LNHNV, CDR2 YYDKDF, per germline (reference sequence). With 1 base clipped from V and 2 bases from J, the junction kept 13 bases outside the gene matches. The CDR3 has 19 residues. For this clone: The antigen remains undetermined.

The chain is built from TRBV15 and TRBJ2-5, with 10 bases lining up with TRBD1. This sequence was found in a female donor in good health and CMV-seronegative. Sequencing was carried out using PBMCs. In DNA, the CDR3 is TGTGCCACCAGCAGAGGGTGGACGACAGGGGGCCAGGGACAAGAGACCCAGTACTTC. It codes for CATSRGWTTGGQGQETQYF.